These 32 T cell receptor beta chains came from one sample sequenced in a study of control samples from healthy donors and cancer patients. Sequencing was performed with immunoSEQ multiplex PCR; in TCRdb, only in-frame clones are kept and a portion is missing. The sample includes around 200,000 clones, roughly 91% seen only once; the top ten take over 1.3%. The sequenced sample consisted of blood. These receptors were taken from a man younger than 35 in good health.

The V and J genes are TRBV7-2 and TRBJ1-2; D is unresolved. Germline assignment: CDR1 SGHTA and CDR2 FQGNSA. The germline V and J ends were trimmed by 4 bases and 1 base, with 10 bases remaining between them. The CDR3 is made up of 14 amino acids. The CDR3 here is CASSSDRLNYGYTF. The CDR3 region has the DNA TGTGCCAGCAGCTCGGACCGGCTTAACTATGGCTACACCTTC.

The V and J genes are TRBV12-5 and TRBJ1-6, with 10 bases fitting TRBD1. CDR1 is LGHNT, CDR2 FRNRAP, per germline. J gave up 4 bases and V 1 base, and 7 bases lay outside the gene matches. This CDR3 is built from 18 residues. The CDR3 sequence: CASGLDAPGQGYNSPLHF. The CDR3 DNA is TGTGCTAGTGGTTTGGACGCACCGGGACAGGGGTATAATTCACCCCTCCACTTT.

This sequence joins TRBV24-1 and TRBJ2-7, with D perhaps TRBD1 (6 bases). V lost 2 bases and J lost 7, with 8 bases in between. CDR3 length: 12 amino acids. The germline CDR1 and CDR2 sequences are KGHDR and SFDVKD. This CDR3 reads CATSDSGQEQYF. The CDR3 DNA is TGTGCCACCAGTGATTCCGGACAGGAGCAGTACTTC.

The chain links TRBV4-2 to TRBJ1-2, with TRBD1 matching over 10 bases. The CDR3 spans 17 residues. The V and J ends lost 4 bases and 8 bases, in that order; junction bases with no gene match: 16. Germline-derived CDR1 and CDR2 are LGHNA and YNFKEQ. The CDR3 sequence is CASSRGPQTGGDLGYTF. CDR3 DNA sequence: TGTGCCAGCAGCCGAGGACCCCAGACAGGGGGCGACCTCGGCTACACCTTC.

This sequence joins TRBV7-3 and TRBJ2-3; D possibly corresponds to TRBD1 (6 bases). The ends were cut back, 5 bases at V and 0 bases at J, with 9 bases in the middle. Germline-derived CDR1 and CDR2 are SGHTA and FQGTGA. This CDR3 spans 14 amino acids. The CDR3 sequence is CASSGQPSTDTQYF. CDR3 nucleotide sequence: TGTGCCAGCAGCGGACAGCCTAGCACAGATACGCAGTATTTT.

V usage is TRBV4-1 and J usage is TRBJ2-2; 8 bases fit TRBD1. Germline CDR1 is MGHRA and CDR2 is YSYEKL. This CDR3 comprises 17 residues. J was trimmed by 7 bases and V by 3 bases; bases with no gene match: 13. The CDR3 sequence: CASSHRTGPLDGGELFF. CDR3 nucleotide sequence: TGCGCCAGCAGCCACCGGACAGGGCCCCTAGATGGCGGGGAGCTGTTTTTT.

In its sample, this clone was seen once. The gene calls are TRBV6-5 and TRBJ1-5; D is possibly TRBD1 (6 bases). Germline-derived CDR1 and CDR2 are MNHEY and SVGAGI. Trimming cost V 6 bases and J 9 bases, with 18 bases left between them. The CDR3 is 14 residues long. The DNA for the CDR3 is TGTGCCAGCAGGGCGGGGGGGGCCTTATCGCCCCAGCATTTT. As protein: CASRAGGALSPQHF.

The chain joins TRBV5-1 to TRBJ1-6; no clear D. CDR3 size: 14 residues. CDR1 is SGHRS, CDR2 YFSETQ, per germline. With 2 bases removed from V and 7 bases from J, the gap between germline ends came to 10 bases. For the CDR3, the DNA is TGCGCCAGCAGCTTAGCACAAGAAAATTCACCCCTCCACTTT. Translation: CASSLAQENSPLHF.

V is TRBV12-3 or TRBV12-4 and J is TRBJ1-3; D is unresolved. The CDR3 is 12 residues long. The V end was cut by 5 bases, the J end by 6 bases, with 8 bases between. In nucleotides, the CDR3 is TGTGCCAGCAGTCGTCGGGAAAACACCATATATTTT. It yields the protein CASSRRENTIYF.

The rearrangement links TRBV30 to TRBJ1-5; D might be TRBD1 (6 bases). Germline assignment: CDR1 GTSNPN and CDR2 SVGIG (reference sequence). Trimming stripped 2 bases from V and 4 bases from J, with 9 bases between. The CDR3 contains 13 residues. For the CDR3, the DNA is TGTGCCTGGAGTTCAGGGACAAATCAGCCCCAGCATTTT. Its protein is CAWSSGTNQPQHF.

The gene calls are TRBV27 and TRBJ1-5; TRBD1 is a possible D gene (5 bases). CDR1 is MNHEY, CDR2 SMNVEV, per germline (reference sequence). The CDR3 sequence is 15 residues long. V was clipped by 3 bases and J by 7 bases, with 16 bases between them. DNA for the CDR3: TGTGCCAGCAGTTTTGTAAGGACACTCGGGCAGCCCCAGCATTTT. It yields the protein CASSFVRTLGQPQHF.

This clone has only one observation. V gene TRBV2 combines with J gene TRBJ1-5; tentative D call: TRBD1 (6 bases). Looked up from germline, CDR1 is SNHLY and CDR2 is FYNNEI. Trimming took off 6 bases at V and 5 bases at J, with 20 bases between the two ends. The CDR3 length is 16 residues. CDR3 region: CASRKQGWAIDQPQHF. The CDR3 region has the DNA TGTGCCAGCAGAAAACAGGGTTGGGCGATCGATCAGCCCCAGCATTTT.

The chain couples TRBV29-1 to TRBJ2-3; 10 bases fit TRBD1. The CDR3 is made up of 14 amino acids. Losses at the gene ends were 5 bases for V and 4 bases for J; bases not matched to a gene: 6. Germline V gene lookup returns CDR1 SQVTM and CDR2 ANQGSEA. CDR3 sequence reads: CSVKPGTGADTQYF. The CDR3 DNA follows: TGCAGCGTTAAGCCGGGGACAGGGGCAGATACGCAGTATTTT.

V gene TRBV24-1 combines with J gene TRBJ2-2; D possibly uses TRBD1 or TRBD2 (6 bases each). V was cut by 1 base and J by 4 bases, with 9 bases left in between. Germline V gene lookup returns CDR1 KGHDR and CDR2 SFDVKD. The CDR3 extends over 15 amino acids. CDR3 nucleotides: TGTGCCACCAGTGATTTACGGGGGCCCACCGGGGAGCTGTTTTTT. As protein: CATSDLRGPTGELFF.

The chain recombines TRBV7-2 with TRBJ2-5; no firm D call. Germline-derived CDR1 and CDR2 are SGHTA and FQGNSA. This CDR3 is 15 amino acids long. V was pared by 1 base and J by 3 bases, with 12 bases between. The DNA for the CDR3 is TGTGCCAGCAGCTTAGGTATTTACTACGAAGAGACCCAGTACTTC. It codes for CASSLGIYYEETQYF.

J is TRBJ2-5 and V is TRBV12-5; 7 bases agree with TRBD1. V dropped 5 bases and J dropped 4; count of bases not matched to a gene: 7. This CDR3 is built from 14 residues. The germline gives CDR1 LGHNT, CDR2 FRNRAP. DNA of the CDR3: TGTGCTAGTGGTACAGGGGCCAGGGGAGAGACCCAGTACTTC. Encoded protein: CASGTGARGETQYF.

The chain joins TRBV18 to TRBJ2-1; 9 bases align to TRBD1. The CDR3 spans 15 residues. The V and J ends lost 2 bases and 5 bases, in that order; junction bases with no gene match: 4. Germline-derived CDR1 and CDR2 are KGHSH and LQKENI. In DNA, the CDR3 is TGTGCCAGCTCACCAGGTGGGACAGGGAACAATGAGCAGTTCTTC. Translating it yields CASSPGGTGNNEQFF.

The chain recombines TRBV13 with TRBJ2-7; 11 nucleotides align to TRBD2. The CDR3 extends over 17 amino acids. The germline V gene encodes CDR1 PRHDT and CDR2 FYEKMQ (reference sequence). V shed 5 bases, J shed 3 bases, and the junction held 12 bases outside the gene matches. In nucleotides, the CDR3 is TGTGCCAGCAGCAAGCTCACCTCCCTAGCGGGGGGCTACGAGCAGTACTTC. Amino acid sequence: CASSKLTSLAGGYEQYF.

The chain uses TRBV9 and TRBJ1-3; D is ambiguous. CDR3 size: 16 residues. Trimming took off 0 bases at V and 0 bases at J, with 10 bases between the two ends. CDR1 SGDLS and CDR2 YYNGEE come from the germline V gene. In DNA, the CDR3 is TGTGCCAGCAGCGTAGGGGAAGGGAACTCTGGAAACACCATATATTTT. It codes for CASSVGEGNSGNTIYF.

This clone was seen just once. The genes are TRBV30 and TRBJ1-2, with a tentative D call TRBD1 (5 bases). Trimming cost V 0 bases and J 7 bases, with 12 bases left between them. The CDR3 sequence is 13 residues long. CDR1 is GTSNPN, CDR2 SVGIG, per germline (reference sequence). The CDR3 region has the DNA TGTGCCTGGAGTGTTAAGGGGATGGGTGGCTACACCTTC. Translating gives CAWSVKGMGGYTF.

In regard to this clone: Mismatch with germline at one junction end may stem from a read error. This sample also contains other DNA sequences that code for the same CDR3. For the CDR3, the DNA is TGCGCCAGCAGCTTAGGGACGACAGGGCGGGGGGCGGAGACCCAGTACTTC. Its protein product is CASSLGTTGRGAETQYF. This rearrangement joins TRBV11-2 to TRBJ2-5; D perhaps matches TRBD2 (8 bases). Per the germline V gene, CDR1 is SGHAT and CDR2 is FQNNGV. The CDR3 spans 17 residues.

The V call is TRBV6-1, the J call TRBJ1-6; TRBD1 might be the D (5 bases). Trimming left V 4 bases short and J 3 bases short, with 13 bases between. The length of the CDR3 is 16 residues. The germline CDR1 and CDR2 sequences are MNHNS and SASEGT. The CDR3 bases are TGTGCCAGCAGTGGGGCTGCAGGGTTCTATAATTCACCCCTCCACTTT. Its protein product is CASSGAAGFYNSPLHF.

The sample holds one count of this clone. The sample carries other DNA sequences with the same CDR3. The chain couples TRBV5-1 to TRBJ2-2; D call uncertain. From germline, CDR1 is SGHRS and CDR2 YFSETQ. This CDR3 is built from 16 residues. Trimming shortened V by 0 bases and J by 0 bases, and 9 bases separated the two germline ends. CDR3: CASSLGEGSNTGELFF. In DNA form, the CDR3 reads TGCGCCAGCAGCTTGGGTGAAGGCTCGAACACCGGGGAGCTGTTTTTT.

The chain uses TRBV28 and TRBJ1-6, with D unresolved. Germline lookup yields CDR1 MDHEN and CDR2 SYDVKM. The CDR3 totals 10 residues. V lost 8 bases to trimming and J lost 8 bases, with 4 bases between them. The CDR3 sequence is CASGDSPLHF. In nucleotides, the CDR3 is TGTGCCAGCGGCGATTCACCCCTCCACTTT.

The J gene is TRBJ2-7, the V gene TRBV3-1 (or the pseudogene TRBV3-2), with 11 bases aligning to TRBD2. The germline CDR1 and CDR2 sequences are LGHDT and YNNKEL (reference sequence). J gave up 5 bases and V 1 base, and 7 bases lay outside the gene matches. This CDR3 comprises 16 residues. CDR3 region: CASSQATLAGANEQYF. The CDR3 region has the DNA TGTGCCAGCAGCCAAGCGACACTAGCGGGGGCTAACGAGCAGTACTTC.

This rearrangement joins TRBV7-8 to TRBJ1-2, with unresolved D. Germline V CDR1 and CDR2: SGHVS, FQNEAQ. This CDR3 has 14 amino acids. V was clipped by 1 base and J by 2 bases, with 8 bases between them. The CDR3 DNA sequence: TGTGCCAGCAGCTTAGGGGTTCCAAACTATGGCTACACCTTC. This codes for CASSLGVPNYGYTF.

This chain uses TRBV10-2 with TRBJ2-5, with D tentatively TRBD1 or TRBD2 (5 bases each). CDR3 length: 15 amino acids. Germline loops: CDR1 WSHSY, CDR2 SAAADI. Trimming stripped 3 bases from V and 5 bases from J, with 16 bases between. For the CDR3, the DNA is TGCGCCAGCAGTGACCGGGGCCTAGCAAGGGAGACCCAGTACTTC. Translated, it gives CASSDRGLARETQYF.

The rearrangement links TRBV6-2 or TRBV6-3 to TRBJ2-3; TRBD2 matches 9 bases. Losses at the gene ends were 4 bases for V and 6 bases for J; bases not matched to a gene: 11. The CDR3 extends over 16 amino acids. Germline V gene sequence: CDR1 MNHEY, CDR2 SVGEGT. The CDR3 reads CASSSPGRGGKDTQYF. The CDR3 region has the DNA TGTGCCAGCAGTTCCCCGGGGCGGGGGGGCAAGGATACGCAGTATTTT.

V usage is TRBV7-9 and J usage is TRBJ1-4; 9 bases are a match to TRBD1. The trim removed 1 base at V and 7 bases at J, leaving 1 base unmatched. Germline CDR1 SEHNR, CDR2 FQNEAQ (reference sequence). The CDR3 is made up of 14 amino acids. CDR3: CASSLGDRVEKLFF. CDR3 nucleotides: TGTGCCAGCAGCTTAGGGGACAGGGTTGAAAAACTGTTTTTT.

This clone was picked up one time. Here the CDR3 DNA reads TGTGCCAGCAGTCTTAGTCGGCTGGGTACAGATACGCAGTATTTT. Its protein product is CASSLSRLGTDTQYF. This rearrangement joins TRBV28 to TRBJ2-3; no clear D. This CDR3 region has 15 residues. CDR1 and CDR2 (germline): MDHEN, SYDVKM. Between the trimmed V and J ends, which lost 5 bases and 3 bases, there was a span of 15 bases.

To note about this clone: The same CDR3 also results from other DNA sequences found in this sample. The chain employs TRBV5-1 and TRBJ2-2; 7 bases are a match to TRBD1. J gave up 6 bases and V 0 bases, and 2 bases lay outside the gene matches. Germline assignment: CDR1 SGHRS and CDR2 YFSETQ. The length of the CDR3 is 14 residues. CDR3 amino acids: CASSLEGGPGELFF. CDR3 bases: TGCGCCAGCAGCTTGGAAGGGGGCCCCGGGGAGCTGTTTTTT.

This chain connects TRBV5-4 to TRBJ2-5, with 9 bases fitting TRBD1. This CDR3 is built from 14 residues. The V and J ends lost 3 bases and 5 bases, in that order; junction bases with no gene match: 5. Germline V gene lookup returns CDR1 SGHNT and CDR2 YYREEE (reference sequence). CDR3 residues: CASSWRTGVETQYF. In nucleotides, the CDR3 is TGTGCCAGCAGCTGGCGGACAGGGGTGGAGACCCAGTACTTC.